This T cell receptor beta chain was recorded in a study of blood T cell repertoires in COVID-19. Across the whole study: Whether acute or convalescent, the COVID-19 samples came from the United States, Italy and Spain.

This CDR3 is built from 13 residues. Trimming took off 5 bases at V and 1 base at J, with 8 bases between the two ends. From germline, CDR1 is SGHVS and CDR2 FQNEAQ. Assay: immunoSEQ multiplex PCR; the TCRdb copy retains only in-frame clones and omits some. This table has around 300,000 clones, about nine tenths appearing once. The sequencing sample was made of peripheral blood. This receptor was obtained from a woman in her 30s with active or convalescent COVID-19. The chain recombines TRBV7-8 with TRBJ2-5; D is undetermined. In DNA, the CDR3 is TGTGCCAGCAGCCGCTCCTTCCAAGAGACCCAGTACTTC. Protein product: CASSRSFQETQYF.